This T cell receptor (beta chain) was retrieved from a study of blood T cells in healthy people across ages. This clonotype came up a few times. Its antigen is not known. Germline CDR1 and CDR2: MNHEY and SMNVEV (reference sequence). V dropped 0 bases and J dropped 3; count of bases not matched to a gene: 4. The CDR3 loop spans 15 amino acids. Sample-barcoded 5' priming and a J-beta primer mix drove a second PCR of roughly 7 to 11 cycles. TCRdb redid the calling of the 5' RACE reads with MiXCR, one entry per CDR3 protein. Of over 1,500,000 distinct CDR3 sequences listed, about 50% are singletons. Broader study findings: Unsorted PBMCs blocked a conclusive comparison of naive and antigen-experienced cells.

V and J are TRBV27 and TRBJ1-2, with 7 bases that match TRBD1. Sample: blood. The clonotype was recovered from a woman aged 40 to 50 in good health. CDR3 in amino acids: CASSLSVGGYYGYTF. In nucleotides, the CDR3 is TGTGCCAGCAGTTTATCTGTAGGGGGCTACTATGGCTACACCTTC.